Listed below are T cell receptor beta chains from one sample, sequenced in a study of blood T cell repertoires in COVID-19. Here immunoSEQ multiplex PCR was the method, and the copy in TCRdb shows in-frame clones only, minus some. The profile shows under 350,000 clones, just over 85% of them singletons. Sample: PBMCs or T cells enriched from blood (not recorded which). Every receptor here comes from a woman aged 40 to 50 with acute COVID-19. The CDR3 runs from the conserved cysteine through the conserved F or W. A D gene is named only where the DNA matches it firmly. Clone size is shown for a subset of rows, as once, few, many or a class of expanded clone.

abundance: few
d_gene: -
v_gene: TRBV19
j_gene: TRBJ2-1
CDR3aa: CASTTAGQPSNEQFF
CDR3nt: TGTGCCAGTACCACCGCGGGACAGCCCTCAAATGAGCAGTTCTTC

abundance: -
d_gene: TRBD2
v_gene: TRBV2
j_gene: TRBJ2-5
CDR3aa: CASSEDVSGVHQETQYF
CDR3nt: TGTGCCAGCAGTGAGGACGTTAGCGGGGTCCACCAAGAGACCCAGTACTTC

abundance: -
d_gene: TRBD1
v_gene: TRBV6-2/TRBV6-3
j_gene: TRBJ1-6
CDR3aa: CASSKNRGPSNSPLHF
CDR3nt: TGTGCCAGCAGTAAGAACAGGGGGCCTTCGAACTCACCCCTCCACTTT

abundance: few
d_gene: -
v_gene: TRBV12-3/TRBV12-4
j_gene: TRBJ1-2
CDR3aa: CASSLAGGGYTF
CDR3nt: TGTGCCAGCAGTTTGGCGGGGGGTGGCTACACCTTC

abundance: -
d_gene: TRBD2
v_gene: TRBV18
j_gene: TRBJ2-7
CDR3aa: CASSPIAPPGRGGGYEQYF
CDR3nt: TGTGCCAGCTCACCCATTGCACCCCCAGGCCGGGGGGGTGGTTACGAGCAGTACTTC

abundance: once
d_gene: TRBD1
v_gene: TRBV4-2
j_gene: TRBJ1-2
CDR3aa: CASSQATGQGAGGYTF
CDR3nt: TGTGCCAGCAGCCAAGCAACGGGACAGGGGGCGGGTGGCTACACCTTC

abundance: -
d_gene: TRBD1
v_gene: TRBV19
j_gene: TRBJ1-5
CDR3aa: CASSVGTGRNQPQHF
CDR3nt: TGTGCCAGTAGTGTAGGGACAGGCCGGAATCAGCCCCAGCATTTT

abundance: -
d_gene: -
v_gene: TRBV28
j_gene: TRBJ1-5
CDR3aa: CASSSYRGSNQPQHF
CDR3nt: TGTGCCAGCAGTTCCTATCGGGGGAGCAATCAGCCCCAGCATTTT

abundance: -
d_gene: TRBD2
v_gene: TRBV24-1
j_gene: TRBJ2-2
CDR3aa: CATSASGGGFTGELFF
CDR3nt: TGTGCCACCAGTGCGTCCGGCGGGGGGTTCACCGGGGAGCTGTTTTTT

abundance: -
d_gene: TRBD1
v_gene: TRBV18
j_gene: TRBJ1-1
CDR3aa: CASSRQGEMNTEAFF
CDR3nt: TGTGCCAGCTCTCGACAGGGAGAGATGAACACTGAAGCTTTCTTT